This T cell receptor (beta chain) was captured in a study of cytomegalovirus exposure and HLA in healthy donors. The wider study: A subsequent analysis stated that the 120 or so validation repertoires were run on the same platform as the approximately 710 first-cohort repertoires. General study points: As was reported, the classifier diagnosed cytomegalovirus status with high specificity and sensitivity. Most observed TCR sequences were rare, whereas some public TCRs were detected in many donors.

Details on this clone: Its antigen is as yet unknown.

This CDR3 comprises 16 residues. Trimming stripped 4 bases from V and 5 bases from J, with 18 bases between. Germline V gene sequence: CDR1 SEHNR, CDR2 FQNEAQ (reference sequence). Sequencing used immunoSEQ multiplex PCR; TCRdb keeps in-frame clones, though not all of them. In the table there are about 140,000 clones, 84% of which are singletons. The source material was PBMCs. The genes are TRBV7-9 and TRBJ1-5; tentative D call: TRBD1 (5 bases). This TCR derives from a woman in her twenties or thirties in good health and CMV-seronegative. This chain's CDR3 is CASSSGTPGPHQPQHF. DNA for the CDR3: TGTGCCAGCAGCTCCGGGACTCCTGGTCCTCATCAGCCCCAGCATTTT.